The clone carrying this T cell receptor (beta chain) was detected only a few times. No antigen is known for it. 13 Jbeta primers and 60 Vbeta primers were used for the PCR. Profiled with immunoSEQ multiplex PCR; TCRdb holds only in-frame clones, not every one. This table holds roughly 140,000 clones, about 84% found once. The sample is drawn from a study of cytomegalovirus exposure and HLA in healthy donors. Whole-study results and caveats: Most observed TCR sequences were rare, whereas some public TCRs were detected in many donors. Sequences of the TCR beta chain were said to predict the HLA-A and HLA-B alleles of most subjects accurately.

The sample consisted of PBMCs. The receptor comes from a middle-aged woman in good health and CMV-seropositive.

CDR3 region: CASSVAGSYNEQFF. CDR3 bases: TGTGCCAGCAGCGTAGCAGGCTCCTACAATGAGCAGTTCTTC. The chain joins TRBV9 to TRBJ2-1, with D uncertain. V was pared by 0 bases and J by 0 bases, with 4 bases between. Per the germline V gene, CDR1 is SGDLS and CDR2 is YYNGEE. The CDR3 has 14 residues. Using reference TRBV9 and TRBJ2-1 for the parts outside the CDR3, the full variable domain is DSGVTQTPKHLITATGQRVTLRCSPRSGDLSVYWYQQSLDQGLQFLIQYYNGEERAKGNILERFSAQQFPDLHSELNLSSLELGDSALYFCASSVAGSYNEQFFGPGTRLTVL.